These 14 T cell receptor beta chains came from one sample sequenced in a study of T-cell reconstitution after alpha-beta-depleted transplantation in children. Unique molecular identifiers were incorporated into the prepared TCRbeta library. Via MiXCR, TCRdb re-called the PCR reads, giving one row per CDR3 protein. The table has a few hundred thousand distinct CDR3 sequences, 11% seen once. Material: peripheral blood, obtained 180 days after TCRalphabeta/CD19-depleted stem cell transplant. The receptors here all came from a male patient aged 2 to 10 who had a stem cell transplant for chronic granulomatous disease, so the T cells may come from the graft donor.

This clonotype was recorded at least ten times. The chain joins TRBV11-2 to TRBJ2-4, with 12 bases matching TRBD2. J gave up 8 bases and V 2 bases, and 16 bases lay outside the gene matches. Germline V gene sequence: CDR1 SGHAT, CDR2 FQNNGV. This CDR3 region has 19 residues. DNA of the CDR3: TGTGCCAGCAGCTTATTATGGGCGGCTAGCGGGAGGGCCCGGGACATTCAGTACTTC. This gives the protein CASSLLWAASGRARDIQYF.

This clonotype was found many times. The chain links TRBV2 to TRBJ1-3; D is unclear. This CDR3 has 12 residues. Trimming took off 11 bases at V and 1 base at J, with 9 bases between the two ends. The germline gives CDR1 SNHLY, CDR2 FYNNEI. For the CDR3, the DNA is TGTGCCGGAAAGGGTTCTGGAAACACCATATATTTT. It translates to CAGKGSGNTIYF.

About this clonotype itself: This may be a read error, as it is one base from a much larger clone. This chain joins TRBV12-3 or TRBV12-4 and TRBJ1-3, with 9 positions matching TRBD1. The CDR3 loop spans 15 amino acids. The CDR3 nucleotides read TGTGCCAGCAGTCGCAGACAGGGGGAGGGAAACTCCATATATTTT. Its translation: CASSRRQGEGNSIYF.

The genes are TRBV7-2 and TRBJ1-1; a weak D match, TRBD1 (5 bases). The CDR3 contains 14 residues. In germline, CDR1 is SGHTA, CDR2 FQGNSA. V was pared by 5 bases and J by 0 bases, with 10 bases between. The CDR3 DNA reads TGTGCCAGCAGCCCAAGGACACTGAACACTGAAGCTTTCTTT. Its protein product is CASSPRTLNTEAFF.

This clonotype was recorded a few times. V usage is TRBV13 and J usage is TRBJ2-1; 7 positions match TRBD1. Germline trimming cut 1 base from V and 8 bases from J; bases unmatched to any gene: 2. Germline V gene sequence: CDR1 PRHDT, CDR2 FYEKMQ (reference sequence). The CDR3 totals 13 residues. The CDR3 sequence is CASSLEGTDEQFF. In DNA, the CDR3 is TGTGCCAGCAGCTTAGAGGGGACAGATGAGCAGTTCTTC. Looking up the rest from reference TRBV13 and TRBJ2-1 gives the full variable domain: AAGVIQSPRHLIKEKRETATLKCYPIPRHDTVYWYQQGPGQDPQFLISFYEKMQSDKGSIPDRFSAQQFSDYHSELNMSSLELGDSALYFCASSLEGTDEQFFGPGTRLTVL.

This clonotype has ten or more counts. The gene calls are TRBV10-3 and TRBJ2-7; 9 bases map to TRBD1. The germline CDR1 and CDR2 sequences are ENHRY and SYGVKD. V dropped 6 bases and J dropped 3; count of bases not matched to a gene: 6. The CDR3 sequence is 14 residues long. Here the CDR3 reads CAIRKGTGSYEQYF. The CDR3 nucleotides are TGTGCCATCAGGAAGGGGACAGGGAGCTACGAGCAGTACTTC.

This clonotype was observed a handful of times. The chain joins TRBV2 to TRBJ2-7, with D perhaps TRBD1 (6 bases). Germline assignment: CDR1 SNHLY and CDR2 FYNNEI. CDR3 length: 14 residues. V lost 4 bases and J 5 bases, leaving 15 bases between the germline ends. DNA of the CDR3: TGTGCCAGCAGTGGAAGGGGCAGGGGTCACGAGCAGTACTTC. Protein sequence: CASSGRGRGHEQYF. The variable domain in full, with the rest retrieved from reference TRBV2 and TRBJ2-7, is EPEVTQTPSHQVTQMGQEVILRCVPISNHLYFYWYRQILGQKVEFLVSFYNNEISEKSEIFDDQFSVERPDGSNFTLKIRSTKLEDSAMYFCASSGRGRGHEQYFGPGTRLTVT.

For this clonotype: A much larger clone is a single base away; this may be a read error. The genes are TRBV10-3 and TRBJ2-3; tentatively, D is TRBD2 (5 bases). This CDR3 has 13 residues. Germline CDR1 reads ENHRY; CDR2 reads SYGVKD. The CDR3 protein is CTISSLATDTQYF. As DNA, the CDR3 is TGTACCATCTCTAGCTTGGCGACAGATACGCAGTATTTT.

This clonotype was recorded many times. The CDR3 here is CASSLPPGEQYF. CDR3 DNA sequence: TGTGCCAGCAGTCTTCCCCCCGGCGAGCAGTACTTC. This sequence joins TRBV12-3 or TRBV12-4 and TRBJ2-7; D uncertain. CDR3 length: 12 amino acids. The V end was cut by 5 bases, the J end by 6 bases, with 11 bases between.

Comment on this clonotype: A much bigger clone sits one base away, suggesting this may be a read error. This chain uses TRBV19 with TRBJ2-4; D remains unclear. This CDR3 contains 14 residues. Germline V gene data show CDR1 as LNHDA and CDR2 as SQIVND (reference sequence). With 5 bases removed from V and 2 bases from J, the gap between germline ends came to 10 bases. In DNA, the CDR3 is TGTGCCAGTAGTGCATGGGGAACCAAAAACATTCAGTACTTC. Translating gives CASSAWGTKNIQYF.

This clonotype was found many times. This chain connects TRBV9 to TRBJ2-7; possible D gene TRBD2, 5 bases. Germline lookup yields CDR1 SGDLS and CDR2 YYNGEE. CDR3 size: 14 residues. Trimming stripped 0 bases from V and 4 bases from J, with 11 bases between. In DNA form, the CDR3 reads TGTGCCAGCAGCGTAGTTAGCGACGGGTACGAGCAGTACTTC. This codes for CASSVVSDGYEQYF. Full variable domain (missing parts from reference TRBV9 and TRBJ2-7): DSGVTQTPKHLITATGQRVTLRCSPRSGDLSVYWYQQSLDQGLQFLIQYYNGEERAKGNILERFSAQQFPDLHSELNLSSLELGDSALYFCASSVVSDGYEQYFGPGTRLTVT.

This clonotype was observed at least ten times. The rearrangement joins TRBV18 to TRBJ2-1; 7 bases match TRBD2. The V gene's germline CDR1 is KGHSH and CDR2 LQKENI. The CDR3 sequence is 15 residues long. J gave up 4 bases and V 3 bases, and 6 bases lay outside the gene matches. The chain's CDR3 is CASSPGGSLYNEQFF. The CDR3 nucleotides are TGTGCCAGCTCACCGGGCGGGAGTTTGTACAATGAGCAGTTCTTC. Full variable domain (outside the CDR3, taken from reference TRBV18 and TRBJ2-1): NAGVMQNPRHLVRRRGQEARLRCSPMKGHSHVYWYRQLPEEGLKFMVYLQKENIIDESGMPKERFSAEFPKEGPSILRIQQVVRGDSAAYFCASSPGGSLYNEQFFGPGTRLTVL.

This clonotype has at least ten counts. CDR3 in DNA: TGTGCCAGCAGTCCTCGGGACGGTACCTACGAGCAGTACTTC. Translation gives CASSPRDGTYEQYF. The chain carries TRBV12-3 or TRBV12-4 and TRBJ2-7; possibly TRBD1 or TRBD2 for D (5 bases each). The CDR3 has 14 amino acids. V shed 5 bases and J shed 2 bases, with 13 bases lying between them.

This clonotype was counted only a few times. The gene calls are TRBV12-3 or TRBV12-4 and TRBJ1-6; no definite D call. The V end was cut by 1 base, the J end by 7 bases, with 8 bases between. There are 14 residues in the CDR3. The CDR3, as DNA: TGTGCCAGCAGTTTAGAACCGTCCAATTCACCCCTCCACTTT. It codes for CASSLEPSNSPLHF.